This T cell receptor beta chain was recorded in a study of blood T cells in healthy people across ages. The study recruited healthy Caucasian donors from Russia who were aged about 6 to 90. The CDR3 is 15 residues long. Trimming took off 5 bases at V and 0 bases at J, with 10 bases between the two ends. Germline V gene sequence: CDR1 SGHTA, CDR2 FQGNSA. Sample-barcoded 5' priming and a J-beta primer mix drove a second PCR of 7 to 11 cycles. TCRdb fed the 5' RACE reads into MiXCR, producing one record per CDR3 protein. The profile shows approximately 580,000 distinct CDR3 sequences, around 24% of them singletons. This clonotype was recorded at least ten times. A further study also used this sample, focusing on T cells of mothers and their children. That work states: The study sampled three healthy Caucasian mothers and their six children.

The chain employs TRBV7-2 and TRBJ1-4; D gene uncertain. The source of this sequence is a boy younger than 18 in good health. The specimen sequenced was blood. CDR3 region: CASSTQVATNEKLFF. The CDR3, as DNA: TGTGCCAGCAGCACGCAAGTTGCAACTAATGAAAAACTGTTTTTT.